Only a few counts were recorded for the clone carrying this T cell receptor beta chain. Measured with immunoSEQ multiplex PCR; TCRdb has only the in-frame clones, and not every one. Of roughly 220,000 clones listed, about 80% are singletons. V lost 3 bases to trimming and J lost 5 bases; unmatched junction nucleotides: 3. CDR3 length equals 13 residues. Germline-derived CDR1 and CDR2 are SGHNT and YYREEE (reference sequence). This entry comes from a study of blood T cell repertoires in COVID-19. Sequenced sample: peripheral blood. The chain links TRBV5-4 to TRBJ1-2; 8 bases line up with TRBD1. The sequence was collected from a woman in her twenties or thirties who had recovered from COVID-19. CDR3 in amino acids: CASSSDRGYGYTF. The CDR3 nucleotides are TGTGCCAGCAGCTCTGACAGGGGATATGGCTACACCTTC.